This T cell receptor beta chain comes out of a study of T cell responses to AZD1222 COVID-19 vaccine. General observations from the study: Unmutated variant regions reportedly attract nearly half of all spike-specific TCRs. Vaccination with two AZD1222 doses was followed by a rise in Spike-specific TCR breadth and depth. Among the donors, most were white British and more were female, and clonal diversity was possibly underestimated.

The CDR3 covers 18 residues. V was shortened by 4 bases and J by 0 bases, with 21 bases between the two germline ends. The germline gives CDR1 MGHDK, CDR2 SYGVNS. Clones were read by immunoSEQ multiplex PCR, and TCRdb kept only the in-frame ones, dropping some. The table has more than 80,000 clones, about 90% seen once. This clone was found once. As yet, its antigen is unknown. V and J are TRBV25-1 and TRBJ1-1; D is possibly TRBD1 (6 bases). The sequence came from an adult who received the AZD1222 COVID-19 vaccine. The sequencing here drew on peripheral blood, taken 28 days after the second AZD1222 dose. The DNA of the CDR3 is TGTGCCAGCAGTGGTAGGACAGCACTTAGTAGGATGAACACTGAAGCTTTCTTT. Translated: CASSGRTALSRMNTEAFF.